Below are 32 T cell receptor beta chains sequenced from a single sample in a study of T cell changes during pregnancy in multiple sclerosis (dated by TCRdb to about 2019). To prepare the library, the immunoSEQ multiplex PCR assay was applied. Not all clones reach the TCRdb copy of this immuneACCESS table, which keeps in-frame sequences only. Checked studies attribute under half of the gap to unresolved V genes and leave the rest unexplained. The sample table lists over 60,000 clones, around 89% of them with a count of one. The ten largest account for around 2.5% of the sample. This specimen consisted of peripheral blood, obtained in the first trimester of pregnancy. The receptors come from a female donor with multiple sclerosis, enrolled in a pregnancy study.

The J gene is TRBJ2-7, the V gene TRBV5-1; 7 bases map to TRBD1. This CDR3 is 13 amino acids long. The V gene end was trimmed by 7 bases and the J gene end by 6 bases; junction bases not matched to a gene: 10. Germline-derived CDR1 and CDR2 are SGHRS and YFSETQ. The CDR3 loop reads CASGGQAGSEQYF. CDR3 bases: TGCGCCAGCGGCGGACAGGCTGGCTCCGAGCAGTACTTC.

V and J are TRBV4-1 and TRBJ1-5; D gene uncertain. The CDR3 loop spans 13 amino acids. Trimming removed 3 bases at V and 7 bases at J, with 10 bases between. Germline V gene data show CDR1 as MGHRA and CDR2 as YSYEKL. The CDR3 is CASSHDLAQPQHF. In nucleotides, the CDR3 is TGCGCCAGCAGCCATGATTTGGCACAGCCCCAGCATTTT.

The chain has TRBV19 and TRBJ1-5, with 9 bases fitting TRBD1. Germline CDR1 and CDR2: LNHDA and SQIVND (reference sequence). The CDR3 runs 16 residues. J was trimmed by 4 bases and V by 8 bases; bases with no gene match: 12. The CDR3 DNA reads as TGTGCCAGTTCCCGGACAGGGGAGTTCGGTAATCAGCCCCAGCATTTT. This encodes CASSRTGEFGNQPQHF.

The chain joins TRBV6-5 to TRBJ1-1; no definite D call. The CDR3 extends over 14 amino acids. The V end lost 7 bases, the J end lost 5 bases, and 17 bases lay between the germline ends. Germline V gives CDR1 MNHEY, CDR2 SVGAGI. CDR3 in DNA: TGTGCCAGCACCATCATTGCGGGAGGGACTGAAGCTTTCTTT. Translation: CASTIIAGGTEAFF.

Only one count was recorded for this clone. CDR3 protein: CASSSDRGLGNEQFF. The DNA for the CDR3 is TGTGCCAGCAGCTCGGACAGGGGGCTGGGGAATGAGCAGTTCTTC. This chain joins TRBV13 and TRBJ2-1, with TRBD1 identical over 11 bases. The CDR3 sequence is 15 residues long. The trim removed 4 bases at V and 7 bases at J, leaving 6 bases unmatched. CDR1 is PRHDT and CDR2 is FYEKMQ in the germline V gene (reference sequence).

In this sample, this clone turned up once. The CDR3 loop reads CASSLGDSSNQPQHF. The CDR3 region has the DNA TGTGCCAGCAGCTTGGGGGACAGTAGCAATCAGCCCCAGCATTTT. The chain is built from TRBV7-2 and TRBJ1-5, with 7 bases identical to TRBD1. Germline CDR1 is SGHTA and CDR2 is FQGNSA. The CDR3 consists of 15 residues. Unmatched junction bases numbered 2, after V lost 3 bases and J lost 0 bases.

The CDR3: CASSLPDREDGYTF. CDR3 coding DNA: TGTGCCAGCAGTCTACCGGACAGGGAGGATGGCTACACCTTC. This chain uses TRBV6-6 with TRBJ1-2, with TRBD1 identical over 8 bases. The V gene end was trimmed by 5 bases and the J gene end by 6 bases; junction bases not matched to a gene: 8. There are 14 residues in the CDR3. Germline values: CDR1 MNHNY, CDR2 SVGAGI (reference sequence).

This rearrangement joins TRBV19 to TRBJ2-3; TRBD1 aligns across 9 bases. Losses at the gene ends were 6 bases for V and 4 bases for J; bases not matched to a gene: 5. This CDR3 has 14 amino acids. CDR1 is LNHDA and CDR2 is SQIVND in the germline V gene (reference sequence). The CDR3 spells CASRKQGAADTQYF. CDR3 nucleotide sequence: TGTGCCAGTAGAAAACAGGGGGCCGCAGATACGCAGTATTTT.

The J gene is TRBJ2-1, the V gene TRBV25-1; D is unresolved. The CDR3 loop spans 15 amino acids. Germline V lookup: CDR1 MGHDK, CDR2 SYGVNS. The V end was cut by 4 bases, the J end by 4 bases, with 14 bases between. The CDR3 DNA follows: TGTGCCAGCAGTGGCTTAAACGCAACTTACAATGAGCAGTTCTTC. Amino acid sequence: CASSGLNATYNEQFF.

In this sample, this clone turned up a few times. The chain links TRBV6-5 to TRBJ1-2; weak D call: TRBD1 (6 bases). The CDR3 is 15 amino acids. V lost 6 bases, J lost 5 bases, and 19 bases lay in between. Germline V gene lookup returns CDR1 MNHEY and CDR2 SVGAGI. The CDR3 DNA sequence: TGTGCCAGCAGCCCGTCTTACTCAGGGGATTATGGCTACACCTTC. It specifies CASSPSYSGDYGYTF.

V gene TRBV7-9 combines with J gene TRBJ1-2; 7 bases align to TRBD1. The germline CDR1 and CDR2 sequences are SEHNR and FQNEAQ (reference sequence). The CDR3 sequence is 14 residues long. With V trimmed by 2 bases and J by 7 bases, 7 bases remained unmatched. In DNA, the CDR3 is TGTGCCAGCAGCTTAATTACAGGGGTCCGTGGCTACACCTTC. Translating it yields CASSLITGVRGYTF.

V usage is TRBV7-2 and J usage is TRBJ1-5; a possible D gene is TRBD1 (6 bases). Germline CDR1 and CDR2: SGHTA and FQGNSA. The CDR3 has 18 amino acids. The V end lost 5 bases, the J end lost 0 bases, and 20 bases lay between the germline ends. CDR3 in amino acids: CASSRTGNRLYSNQPQHF. CDR3 sequence (DNA): TGTGCCAGCAGCCGAACAGGGAATCGGCTATATAGCAATCAGCCCCAGCATTTT.

The chain links TRBV7-2 to TRBJ1-1; unclear D gene. Per the germline V gene, CDR1 is SGHTA and CDR2 is FQGNSA. With 5 bases removed from V and 0 bases from J, the gap between germline ends came to 13 bases. CDR3 size: 15 residues. CDR3 residues: CASSLSGGVNTEAFF. Here the CDR3 DNA reads TGTGCCAGCAGCCTCTCGGGAGGTGTGAACACTGAAGCTTTCTTT.

The V gene is TRBV19, the J gene TRBJ2-6; 13 bases are shared with TRBD2. This CDR3 region has 17 residues. The V gene end was trimmed by 10 bases and the J gene end by 0 bases; junction bases not matched to a gene: 6. CDR1 LNHDA and CDR2 SQIVND come from the germline V gene (reference sequence). CDR3 amino acids: CATSGTSGISGANVLTF. The CDR3 DNA reads TGTGCCACCTCCGGGACTAGCGGGATCTCTGGGGCCAACGTCCTGACTTTC. Supplemented by reference TRBV19 and TRBJ2-6, the full variable domain reads DGGITQSPKYLFRKEGQNVTLSCEQNLNHDAMYWYRQDPGQGLRLIYYSQIVNDFQKGDIAEGYSVSREKKESFPLTVTSAQKNPTAFYLCATSGTSGISGANVLTFGAGSRLTVL.

The chain carries TRBV5-1 and TRBJ2-3; D gene ambiguous. Per germline, CDR1 SGHRS and CDR2 YFSETQ. V gave up 0 bases and J gave up 2 bases, with 7 bases separating them. CDR3 length: 14 amino acids. The chain's CDR3 is CASSLAEPTDTQYF. The DNA of the CDR3 is TGCGCCAGCAGCTTGGCGGAGCCCACAGATACGCAGTATTTT.

J is TRBJ1-1 and V is TRBV7-2; no definite D call. The CDR3 spans 18 residues. The V end lost 5 bases, the J end lost 2 bases, and 24 bases lay between the germline ends. The V gene's germline CDR1 is SGHTA and CDR2 FQGNSA. CDR3 residues: CASSTTYFLRGSNTEAFF. The CDR3 DNA reads TGTGCCAGCAGCACCACTTATTTTTTGCGAGGGTCCAACACTGAAGCTTTCTTT.

The chain employs TRBV6-1 and TRBJ1-2; 8 bases fit TRBD1. Germline-derived CDR1 and CDR2 are MNHNS and SASEGT. The CDR3 contains 17 residues. Trimming at V came to 4 bases and at J to 4 bases, leaving 14 bases not matched to a gene. The CDR3 DNA sequence: TGTGCCAGCAGTGGCCACGCGGACAGGGCCCCCATCTATGGCTACACCTTC. This sequence encodes CASSGHADRAPIYGYTF.

This clone was found a few times. V is TRBV18 and J is TRBJ1-1; no firm D call. Germline V CDR1 and CDR2: KGHSH, LQKENI. The CDR3 runs 12 residues. Trimming cost V 6 bases and J 3 bases, with 8 bases left between them. The CDR3 bases are TGTGCCAGCTCCCAATTTGACACTGAAGCTTTCTTT. Translation gives CASSQFDTEAFF.

The chain carries TRBV5-1 and TRBJ2-5; TRBD1 aligns across 9 bases. V was pared by 3 bases and J by 1 base, with 10 bases of the junction left unmatched. This CDR3 is built from 17 residues. From germline, CDR1 is SGHRS and CDR2 YFSETQ. CDR3 bases: TGCGCCAGCAGCTCTACAACCGGGACAGGGATCCAAGAGACCCAGTACTTC. Translated, it gives CASSSTTGTGIQETQYF.

V usage is TRBV30 and J usage is TRBJ2-7, with 11 bases aligning to TRBD2. The CDR3 consists of 13 residues. The junction had 4 bases not matched to a gene; V was cut back by 6 bases and J by 3 bases. Per germline, CDR1 GTSNPN and CDR2 SVGIG (reference sequence). CDR3 loop: CACPGTSGYEQYF. The CDR3 region has the DNA TGTGCCTGTCCCGGGACTAGCGGCTACGAGCAGTACTTC.

The chain joins TRBV4-2 to TRBJ1-3, with 7 bases aligning to TRBD1. The CDR3 runs to 15 residues. J gave up 4 bases and V 0 bases, and 3 bases lay outside the gene matches. CDR1 LGHNA and CDR2 YNFKEQ come from the germline V gene. The CDR3 protein is CASSQETGSGNTIYF. The CDR3 region has the DNA TGTGCCAGCAGCCAAGAGACAGGGTCCGGAAACACCATATATTTT.

V usage is TRBV7-2 and J usage is TRBJ1-2, with TRBD1 as a possible D gene (5 bases). The CDR3 is 13 residues long. Deletions cut 5 bases from V and 0 bases from J, with 7 bases between. The V gene's germline CDR1 is SGHTA and CDR2 FQGNSA. Written as DNA, the CDR3 is TGTGCCAGCAGCGCAGGGCCTAACTATGGCTACACCTTC. Protein product: CASSAGPNYGYTF.

The chain couples TRBV18 to TRBJ1-1; 7 positions match TRBD1. Germline V gene sequence: CDR1 KGHSH, CDR2 LQKENI. The CDR3 runs 15 residues. After removal of 6 bases from V and 1 base from J, the junction contained 8 bases not matched to a gene. The CDR3, as DNA: TGTGCCAGCTCCCTACAAGACAGGGAGAACACTGAAGCTTTCTTT. Translation: CASSLQDRENTEAFF.

This chain uses TRBV30 with TRBJ1-5; tentative D call: TRBD1 (6 bases). CDR3 length equals 12 residues. V lost 2 bases and J 7 bases, leaving 9 bases between the germline ends. Germline lookup yields CDR1 GTSNPN and CDR2 SVGIG (reference sequence). The CDR3 reads CAWSQGQQPQHF. The CDR3 coding sequence is TGTGCCTGGAGTCAGGGGCAACAGCCCCAGCATTTT.

By sample share, this clone is large. The V gene is TRBV4-3, the J gene TRBJ2-3, with TRBD2 identical over 9 bases. Unmatched junction bases numbered 6, after V lost 1 base and J lost 4 bases. The CDR3 has 16 residues. Germline V gives CDR1 LGHNA, CDR2 YSLEER. Written as DNA, the CDR3 is TGCGCCAGCAGCCAAGCCGAGCGGGGGGTGGCAGATACGCAGTATTTT. The encoded protein is CASSQAERGVADTQYF.

The rearrangement links TRBV4-3 to TRBJ1-2, with 8 bases aligning to TRBD1. V trimming: 2 bases; J trimming: 3 bases; junction bases outside the gene matches: 5. Germline CDR1 LGHNA, CDR2 YSLEER. The CDR3 has 15 residues. CDR3 DNA: TGCGCCAGCAGCCAAACCCCGGGACAGGACTATGGCTACACCTTC. This sequence encodes CASSQTPGQDYGYTF.

The J gene is TRBJ2-7, the V gene TRBV7-3; 9 bases align to TRBD2. The CDR3 runs 14 residues. The junction had 4 bases not matched to a gene; V was cut back by 2 bases and J by 5 bases. CDR1 and CDR2 (germline): SGHTA, FQGTGA. The CDR3 sequence is CASSLGLAIDEQYF. CDR3 bases: TGTGCCAGCAGCTTAGGACTAGCGATCGACGAGCAGTACTTC.

The chain has TRBV5-4 and TRBJ1-1; the D is unclear. CDR3 length: 15 residues. The germline gives CDR1 SGHNT, CDR2 YYREEE (reference sequence). V was clipped by 0 bases and J by 1 base, with 10 bases between them. CDR3 amino acids: CASSLGATSNTEAFF. Written as DNA, the CDR3 is TGTGCCAGCAGCTTGGGTGCGACTTCGAACACTGAAGCTTTCTTT.

The chain joins TRBV7-9 to TRBJ2-4; the D gene is possibly TRBD2 (6 bases). CDR1 and CDR2 (germline): SEHNR, FQNEAQ (reference sequence). Trimming took 5 bases from V and 7 from J, leaving 15 bases between them. This CDR3 contains 14 residues. The CDR3 is CASSRSGDKNIQYF. CDR3 nucleotide sequence: TGTGCCAGCAGCCGATCGGGAGACAAGAACATTCAGTACTTC.

The J gene is TRBJ1-1, the V gene TRBV7-3, with 7 bases aligning to TRBD1. V lost 7 bases, J lost 3 bases, and 5 bases stayed unmatched. Germline CDR1 and CDR2: SGHTA and FQGTGA. CDR3 length: 13 amino acids. CDR3 amino acids: CASKRTGDTEAFF. CDR3 DNA: TGTGCCAGCAAACGAACAGGGGACACTGAAGCTTTCTTT.

The chain combines TRBV2 with TRBJ1-2; TRBD1 matches 7 bases. The trim removed 4 bases at V and 3 bases at J, leaving 5 bases unmatched. This CDR3 contains 14 residues. Germline loops: CDR1 SNHLY, CDR2 FYNNEI. The CDR3 loop is CASSGGRGDYGYTF. CDR3 DNA sequence: TGTGCCAGCAGTGGGGGCAGGGGGGACTATGGCTACACCTTC.

This clone has only a few counts. This chain joins TRBV5-6 and TRBJ2-3; 10 bases fit TRBD2. CDR3 size: 16 residues. The germline CDR1 and CDR2 sequences are SGHDT and YYEEEE. With 0 bases clipped from V and 2 bases from J, the junction kept 3 bases outside the gene matches. The CDR3 DNA sequence: TGTGCCAGCAGCTTGGGACTAGCGGGTAACACAGATACGCAGTATTTT. Amino acids: CASSLGLAGNTDTQYF.